The text below deals with one T cell receptor (beta chain). The data were obtained in a study of control samples from healthy donors and cancer patients. Generated by immunoSEQ multiplex PCR, the TCRdb table keeps only in-frame clones and is missing some. The sample carries about 110,000 clones, over 75% recorded once. Germline trimming cut 1 base from V and 4 bases from J; bases unmatched to any gene: 5. The length of the CDR3 is 15 residues. The V gene's germline CDR1 is SGHRS and CDR2 YFSETQ. The receptor was derived from a woman aged 55-69 years with lung cancer. V and J are TRBV5-1 and TRBJ2-1; 7 bases agree with TRBD2. The sequenced sample consisted of PBMCs. CDR3 DNA sequence: TGCGCCAGCAGCTTGCGGCGGGGGAGTTACAATGAGCAGTTCTTC. Translating it yields CASSLRRGSYNEQFF.